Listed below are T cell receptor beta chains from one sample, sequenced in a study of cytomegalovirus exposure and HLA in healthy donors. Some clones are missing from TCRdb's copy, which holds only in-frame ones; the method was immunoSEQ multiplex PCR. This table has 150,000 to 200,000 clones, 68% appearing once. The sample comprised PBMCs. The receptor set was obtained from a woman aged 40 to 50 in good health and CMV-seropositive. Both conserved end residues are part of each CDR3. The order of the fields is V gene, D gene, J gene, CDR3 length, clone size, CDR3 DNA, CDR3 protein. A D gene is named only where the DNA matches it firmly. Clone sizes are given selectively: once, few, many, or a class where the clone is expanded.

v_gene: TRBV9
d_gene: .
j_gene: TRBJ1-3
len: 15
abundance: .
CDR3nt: TGTGCCAGCAGCGTAGGTGGAGGGTACGGAAACACCATATATTTT
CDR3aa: CASSVGGGYGNTIYF

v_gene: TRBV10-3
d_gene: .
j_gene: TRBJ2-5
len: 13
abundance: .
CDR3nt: TGTGCCATCAGACCAGGGGCTGCGGAGACCCAGTACTTC
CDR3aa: CAIRPGAAETQYF

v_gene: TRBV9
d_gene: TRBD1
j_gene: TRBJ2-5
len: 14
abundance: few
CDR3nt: TGTGCCAGCAGCGTAGGTGGACAGGGAGCGACCCAGTACTTC
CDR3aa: CASSVGGQGATQYF

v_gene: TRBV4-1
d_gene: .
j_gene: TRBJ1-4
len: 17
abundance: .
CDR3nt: TGCGCCAGCAGCCTGACAGGTCTCGTTACAACTAATGAAAAACTGTTTTTT
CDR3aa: CASSLTGLVTTNEKLFF

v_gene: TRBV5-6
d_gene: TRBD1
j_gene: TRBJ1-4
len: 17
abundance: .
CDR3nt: TGTGCCAGCAGCTTGATGGGCGGACAGGCAACTAATGAAAAACTGTTTTTT
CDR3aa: CASSLMGGQATNEKLFF

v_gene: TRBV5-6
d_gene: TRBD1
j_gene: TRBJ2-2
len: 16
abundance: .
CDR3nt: TGTGCCAGCAGTTACCGGACAGGGTTCTCATCCGGGGAGCTGTTTTTT
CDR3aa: CASSYRTGFSSGELFF

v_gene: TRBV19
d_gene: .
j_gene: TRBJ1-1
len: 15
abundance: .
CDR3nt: TGTGCCAGTAGTCCCCCCGGGTACCCGAAGACTGAAGCTTTCTTT
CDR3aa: CASSPPGYPKTEAFF

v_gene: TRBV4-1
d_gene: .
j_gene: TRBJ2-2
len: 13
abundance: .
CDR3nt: TGCGCCAGCAGCCAAGGGCCTTCCGGGGAGCTGTTTTTT
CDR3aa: CASSQGPSGELFF

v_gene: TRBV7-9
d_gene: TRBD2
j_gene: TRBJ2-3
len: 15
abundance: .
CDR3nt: TGTGCCAGCAGCCCCGGGACTAGCGATTCAGATACGCAGTATTTT
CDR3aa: CASSPGTSDSDTQYF

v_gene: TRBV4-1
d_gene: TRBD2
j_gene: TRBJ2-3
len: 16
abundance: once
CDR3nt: TGCGCCAGCAGTCAACTAGCGGGGGAGATCACAGATACGCAGTATTTT
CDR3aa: CASSQLAGEITDTQYF

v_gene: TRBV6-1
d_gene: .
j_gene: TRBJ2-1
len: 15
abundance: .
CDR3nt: TGTGCCAGCAGTGAGTTGGGGGAGGGGGTAAATGAGCAGTTCTTC
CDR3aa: CASSELGEGVNEQFF

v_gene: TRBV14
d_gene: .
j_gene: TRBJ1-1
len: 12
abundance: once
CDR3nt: TGTGCCAGCAGCCAAGATGCGGGGGAAGCTTTCTTT
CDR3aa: CASSQDAGEAFF

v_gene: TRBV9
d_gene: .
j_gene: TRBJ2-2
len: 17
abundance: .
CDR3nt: TGTGCCAGCAGCGTAGTTGGGGCGCTTATGGGCACCGGGGAGCTGTTTTTT
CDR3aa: CASSVVGALMGTGELFF

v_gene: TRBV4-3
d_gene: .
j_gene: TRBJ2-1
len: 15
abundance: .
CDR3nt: TGCGCCAGCAGCCAAGATGGGCGCAGGGTGGATGAGCAGTTCTTC
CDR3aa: CASSQDGRRVDEQFF

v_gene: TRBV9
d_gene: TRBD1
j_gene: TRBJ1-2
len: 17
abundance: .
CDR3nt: TGTGCCAGCAGCGTAGACTCCGGGACAGGGAGCCTCTATGGCTACACCTTC
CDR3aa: CASSVDSGTGSLYGYTF

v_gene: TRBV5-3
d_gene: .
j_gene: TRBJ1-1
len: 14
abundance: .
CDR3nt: TGTGCCAGAAGCCTGGACAGAAAACACACTGAAGCTTTCTTT
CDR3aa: CARSLDRKHTEAFF

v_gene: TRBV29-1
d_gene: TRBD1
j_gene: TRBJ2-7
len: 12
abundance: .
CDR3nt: TGCAGCGTGCAAACAGGGGTCTGGGAGCAGTACTTC
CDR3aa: CSVQTGVWEQYF